This TCR beta chain was sequenced in a study of Graves' ophthalmopathy and Graves' hyperthyroidism. Trimming pared 3 bases from V and 9 bases from J, leaving 14 bases between. CDR1 and CDR2 from the germline V gene are SQVTM and ANQGSEA. The CDR3 is made up of 12 amino acids. Investigators amplified TCR beta CDR3 regions from RNA transcripts. The first round was an RT-PCR with HTBI primers, and the second round was a multiplex PCR. TCRdb reprocessed the multiplex PCR reads with MiXCR, giving one entry per CDR3 protein. The table includes just over 400,000 distinct CDR3 sequences, around 21% detected once. Hyperthyroidism patients, aged 18 to 65, were newly diagnosed, under 2 months' duration.

Sample: peripheral blood. This chain connects TRBV29-1 to TRBJ1-2; D is perhaps TRBD1 (5 bases). This receptor was taken from a woman younger than 35 with stable Graves' hyperthyroidism. This chain's CDR3 is CSVDGGRVRYTF. CDR3 sequence (DNA): TGCAGCGTTGACGGGGGGAGGGTGCGCTACACCTTC.